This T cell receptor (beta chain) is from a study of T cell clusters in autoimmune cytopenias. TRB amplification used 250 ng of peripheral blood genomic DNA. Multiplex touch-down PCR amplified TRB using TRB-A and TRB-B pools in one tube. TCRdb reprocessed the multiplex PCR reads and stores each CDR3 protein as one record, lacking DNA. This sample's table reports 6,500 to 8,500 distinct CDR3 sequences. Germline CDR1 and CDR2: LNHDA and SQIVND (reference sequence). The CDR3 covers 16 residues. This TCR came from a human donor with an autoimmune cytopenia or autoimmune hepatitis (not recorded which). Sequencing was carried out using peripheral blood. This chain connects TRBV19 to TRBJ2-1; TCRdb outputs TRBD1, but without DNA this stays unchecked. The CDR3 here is CASSISGPRAYNEQFF.